The 23 T cell receptor beta chains below were found in one sample sequenced in a study of CD8 T cells in Susac syndrome (dated by TCRdb to the late 2010s). Libraries were constructed by the immunoSEQ multiplex PCR assay. RNA was extracted using the RNeasy kit, and about 0.5 to 1 ug of the RNA was reverse transcribed with random hexamers. TCRdb handled the public reads itself, with Q25 trimming in fastp and clone calling in MiXCR, and kept productive beta chains. Every entry covers one CDR3 protein and lists the most common genes and DNA from its rows. The sample data list 170,000 or so distinct CDR3 sequences, and approximately 94% of these were observed just once. In total, the top ten clones hold 0.09% to 0.1% of the sample. The sample comprised CD4+ T cells from PBMCs. These receptors were obtained from a human donor with multiple sclerosis.

This rearrangement joins TRBV14 to TRBJ1-4; possible D gene TRBD1, 5 bases. The germline V and J ends were trimmed by 8 bases and 2 bases, with 6 bases remaining between them. This CDR3 is built from 12 residues. CDR1 and CDR2 from the germline V gene are SGHDN and FVKESK. The CDR3 spells CASGGTNEKLFF. The CDR3 DNA sequence: TGTGCCAGCGGGGGGACTAATGAAAAACTGTTTTTT.

The chain has TRBV20-1 and TRBJ2-5, with 12 bases lining up with TRBD2. The CDR3 covers 16 residues. Germline V gene lookup returns CDR1 DFQATT and CDR2 SNEGSKA (reference sequence). V was clipped by 6 bases and J by 2 bases; unmatched bases: 10. CDR3 in DNA: TGCAGTGCCCAGCCCGGACTAGCGGGGAATCAAGAGACCCAGTACTTC. It is translated as CSAQPGLAGNQETQYF.

This chain links TRBV7-6 with TRBJ2-2; 7 bases line up with TRBD2. The germline V gene has CDR1 SGHVS and CDR2 FNYEAQ. V lost 1 base and J lost 5; bases outside the gene matches: 7. There are 16 residues in the CDR3. Here the CDR3 reads CASSLGVAGVTGELFF. The CDR3 region has the DNA TGTGCCAGCAGCTTAGGAGTGGCGGGAGTAACCGGGGAGCTGTTTTTT. Full variable domain (rest looked up from reference TRBV7-6 and TRBJ2-2): GAGVSQSPRYKVTKRGQDVALRCDPISGHVSLYWYRQALGQGPEFLTYFNYEAQQDKSGLPNDRFSAERPEGSISTLTIQRTEQRDSAMYRCASSLGVAGVTGELFFGEGSRLTVL.

This clonotype was found a few times. The J gene is TRBJ2-7, the V gene TRBV20-1; 8 bases align to TRBD2. CDR3 length: 15 amino acids. The ends lost 6 bases at V and 6 bases at J; junction bases unmatched: 16. Germline CDR1 is DFQATT and CDR2 is SNEGSKA (reference sequence). Here the CDR3 DNA reads TGCAGTGCACGAGGAGGGGGAGCGGGAGCCCGCGAGCAGTACTTC. This codes for CSARGGGAGAREQYF.

The chain combines TRBV28 with TRBJ1-1, with D possibly being TRBD1 (5 bases). V was shortened by 6 bases and J by 11 bases, with 19 bases between the two germline ends. The CDR3 spans 13 residues. CDR1 and CDR2 (germline): MDHEN, SYDVKM. The CDR3: CASSNDVTPGAFF. As DNA, the CDR3 is TGTGCCAGCAGCAACGACGTGACCCCAGGGGCTTTCTTT.

The V and J genes are TRBV10-3 and TRBJ2-7; tentatively, D is TRBD2 (7 bases). The CDR3 is 13 amino acids. V lost 6 bases and J 5 bases, leaving 14 bases between the germline ends. CDR1 and CDR2 from the germline V gene are ENHRY and SYGVKD. The CDR3, as DNA: TGTGCCATCAGGCGGGGGCAGGAGGACGAGCAGTACTTC. It specifies CAIRRGQEDEQYF.

The chain couples TRBV20-1 to TRBJ2-7; D could derive from TRBD1 or TRBD2 (5 bases each). V was shortened by 3 bases and J by 0 bases, with 9 bases between the two germline ends. The CDR3 sequence is 13 residues long. Germline V lookup: CDR1 DFQATT, CDR2 SNEGSKA (reference sequence). CDR3: CSASGGNSYEQYF. The CDR3 DNA sequence: TGCAGTGCTAGTGGGGGAAACTCCTACGAGCAGTACTTC.

The chain couples TRBV10-2 to TRBJ2-1; 12 nucleotides match TRBD2. This CDR3 has 18 residues. The J segment lost 5 bases and the V segment lost 7 bases, leaving 15 bases of the junction unmatched. Germline CDR1 is WSHSY and CDR2 is SAAADI. CDR3 in amino acids: CASTGGRTSGIGDNEQFF. The DNA for the CDR3 is TGCGCCAGCACTGGGGGAAGGACTAGCGGGATCGGGGACAATGAGCAGTTCTTC.

The chain recombines TRBV12-3 or TRBV12-4 with TRBJ2-3; D remains unclear. V was cut by 0 bases and J by 4 bases, with 8 bases left in between. The CDR3 has 14 amino acids. This chain's CDR3 is CASSLAGVPDTQYF. CDR3 sequence (DNA): TGTGCCAGCAGTTTAGCCGGAGTGCCAGATACGCAGTATTTT.

Here the CDR3 DNA reads TGTGCCAGCAGCACGTGGGAACAGCCGAACTATGGCTACACCTTC. It encodes CASSTWEQPNYGYTF. The chain has TRBV7-8 and TRBJ1-2; D is undetermined. Trimming removed 5 bases from V and 2 bases from J, with 15 bases in between. Germline CDR1 and CDR2: SGHVS and FQNEAQ. The CDR3 spans 15 residues.

The V gene is TRBV20-1, the J gene TRBJ2-3, with a possible D match to TRBD2 (6 bases). With 3 bases removed from V and 1 base from J, the gap between germline ends came to 14 bases. Germline lookup yields CDR1 DFQATT and CDR2 SNEGSKA (reference sequence). The CDR3 loop spans 15 amino acids. The CDR3: CSARDPGAGTDTQYF. The CDR3 DNA sequence: TGCAGTGCTAGGGACCCGGGAGCGGGCACAGATACGCAGTATTTT.

The genes are TRBV6-7 and TRBJ1-5; TRBD1 might be the D (6 bases). TRBV6-7 has ORF status, its function being uncertain. V was cut by 6 bases and J by 0 bases, with 18 bases left in between. The length of the CDR3 is 17 residues. The CDR3 DNA follows: TGTGCCAGCAGACGCCCGGGACACCTCTATAGCAATCAGCCCCAGCATTTT. Its translation is CASRRPGHLYSNQPQHF.

The V call is TRBV9, the J call TRBJ2-3, with D unresolved. Trimming removed 1 base at V and 0 bases at J, with 12 bases between. This CDR3 is built from 16 residues. Germline CDR1 SGDLS, CDR2 YYNGEE. This chain's CDR3 is CASSVNSPASTDTQYF. Written as DNA, the CDR3 is TGTGCCAGCAGCGTAAACAGTCCCGCTAGCACAGATACGCAGTATTTT. The whole variable domain, filled in from reference TRBV9 and TRBJ2-3, reads DSGVTQTPKHLITATGQRVTLRCSPRSGDLSVYWYQQSLDQGLQFLIQYYNGEERAKGNILERFSAQQFPDLHSELNLSSLELGDSALYFCASSVNSPASTDTQYFGPGTRLTVL.

The rearrangement links TRBV20-1 to TRBJ2-1; no clear D. The CDR3 runs to 12 residues. V was clipped by 6 bases and J by 8 bases, with 14 bases between them. The germline CDR1 and CDR2 sequences are DFQATT and SNEGSKA (reference sequence). The CDR3 nucleotides read TGCAGTGCGGGTTACTATTCCGATGAGCAGTTCTTC. It encodes CSAGYYSDEQFF.

In this sample, this clonotype turned up a few times. The junction departs from the called germline gene at one end, perhaps through a read error. The rearrangement joins TRBV29-1 to TRBJ2-2, with 7 nucleotides matching TRBD1. Germline CDR1 reads SQVTM; CDR2 reads ANQGSEA. This CDR3 is 15 amino acids long. CDR3 in DNA: TGCAGCGTTCGCGAGGGGGCAGGGCAAACCGGGGAGCTTTTTTTT. Encoded protein: CSVREGAGQTGELFF.

This clonotype occurred once. This rearrangement joins TRBV7-2 to TRBJ2-3, with unresolved D. Trimming shortened V by 1 base and J by 5 bases, and 7 bases separated the two germline ends. CDR3 length: 13 amino acids. Germline CDR1 is SGHTA and CDR2 is FQGNSA. The CDR3 DNA reads as TGTGCCAGCAGCTTAGAGGATAGAGATACGCAGTATTTT. This encodes CASSLEDRDTQYF. Filled out from reference TRBV7-2 and TRBJ2-3, the complete variable domain reads GAGVSQSPSNKVTEKGKDVELRCDPISGHTALYWYRQSLGQGLEFLIYFQGNSAPDKSGLPSDRFSAERTGGSVSTLTIQRTQQEDSAVYLCASSLEDRDTQYFGPGTRLTVL.

The chain has TRBV5-4 and TRBJ2-3; 9 nucleotides line up with TRBD1. The V and J ends lost 3 bases and 1 base, in that order; junction bases with no gene match: 6. The CDR3 spans 16 residues. The germline V gene encodes CDR1 SGHNT and CDR2 YYREEE (reference sequence). The CDR3 loop reads CASSSQTGGGTDTQYF. The CDR3 region has the DNA TGTGCCAGCAGCTCCCAGACAGGGGGAGGCACAGATACGCAGTATTTT.

The chain uses TRBV19 and TRBJ2-3, with D possibly TRBD2 on 5 matching bases. Germline lookup yields CDR1 LNHDA and CDR2 SQIVND (reference sequence). The CDR3 totals 14 residues. V was clipped by 2 bases and J by 3 bases, with 9 bases between them. CDR3 DNA sequence: TGTGCCAGTAGTATAAACCTAGCAACAGATACGCAGTATTTT. This sequence encodes CASSINLATDTQYF. Using reference TRBV19 and TRBJ2-3 for the parts outside the CDR3, the full variable domain is DGGITQSPKYLFRKEGQNVTLSCEQNLNHDAMYWYRQDPGQGLRLIYYSQIVNDFQKGDIAEGYSVSREKKESFPLTVTSAQKNPTAFYLCASSINLATDTQYFGPGTRLTVL.

This rearrangement joins TRBV6-2 or TRBV6-3 to TRBJ1-5; TRBD1 agrees at 7 bases. This CDR3 is 13 amino acids long. The J segment lost 7 bases and the V segment lost 6 bases, leaving 6 bases of the junction unmatched. Germline loops: CDR1 MNHEY, CDR2 SVGEGT. The CDR3 DNA is TGTGCCAGCAGCACCGACAGGGTGCAGCCCCAGCATTTT. This translates into CASSTDRVQPQHF.

This sequence joins TRBV27 and TRBJ1-5, with 8 bases that match TRBD1. The V segment lost 8 bases and the J segment 3 bases; nucleotides outside the gene matches: 3. Germline loops: CDR1 MNHEY, CDR2 SMNVEV (reference sequence). The CDR3 is 13 amino acids. The CDR3 loop reads CASWTGHNQPQHF. The CDR3 DNA is TGTGCCAGCTGGACAGGGCACAATCAGCCCCAGCATTTT.

The CDR3 sequence is CASSAGLAALYEQYF. CDR3 sequence (DNA): TGTGCCAGCAGTGCCGGACTAGCGGCACTCTACGAGCAGTACTTC. The chain is built from TRBV2 and TRBJ2-7; 10 bases match TRBD2. CDR1 and CDR2 from the germline V gene are SNHLY and FYNNEI. V shed 4 bases and J 3 bases; nucleotides not matched to a gene: 6. The CDR3 consists of 15 residues.

The chain is built from TRBV27 and TRBJ1-1; D is unresolved. CDR3 length: 14 amino acids. Germline CDR1 MNHEY, CDR2 SMNVEV (reference sequence). Trimming took 5 bases from V and 1 from J, leaving 11 bases between them. CDR3 nucleotides: TGTGCCAGCAGTCTTTTCCTAGGGAACACTGAAGCTTTCTTT. Its translation: CASSLFLGNTEAFF.

This rearrangement joins TRBV28 to TRBJ1-2; possibly TRBD1 for D (5 bases). V was cut by 10 bases and J by 3 bases, with 18 bases left in between. The germline CDR1 and CDR2 sequences are MDHEN and SYDVKM. The CDR3 covers 14 residues. DNA for the CDR3: TGTGCCACCGGCAGGGCCGACGTAGACTATGGCTACACCTTC. Translated, it gives CATGRADVDYGYTF.